The clone carrying this T cell receptor (beta chain) was picked up a small number of times. Its antigen is undetermined. The data stem from a study of CD8+ T cells in alopecia areata. The overall study: Each of the treated patients was given oral tofacitinib, 5 to 10 mg twice daily, for moderate-to-severe alopecia areata.

Study-level results: Numerous expanded lesional clones remained in scalp and blood during tofacitinib.

RNA extraction and reverse transcription yielded cDNA as sequencing template. TCRdb's table, derived via immunoSEQ multiplex PCR, lists solely in-frame clones and lacks some. The table records some 180,000 clones, less than 70% of them present only once. Treatment reported: oral pan-JAK inhibitor, 5-10 mg twice daily. Trimming removed 4 bases from V and 0 bases from J; junction bases left unmatched: 4. This CDR3 region has 16 residues. In germline, CDR1 is SGHTA, CDR2 FQGTGA. This TCR was recovered from a human donor with alopecia areata. The chain couples TRBV7-3 to TRBJ2-3, with 10 bases that match TRBD2. Sequencing used CD8+ T cells sorted from blood, obtained at week 24, from a patient treated with tofacitinib. The CDR3 sequence is CASSSQRGGSTDTQYF. The CDR3 bases are TGTGCCAGCAGCTCCCAGCGGGGGGGCAGCACAGATACGCAGTATTTT.